Listed here are 8 T cell receptor beta chains from one sample, sequenced in a study of T-cell memory formation after mild COVID-19. Via MiXCR, TCRdb re-called the 5' RACE reads, giving one row per CDR3 protein. This table holds 400,000 to 450,000 distinct CDR3 sequences, roughly 18% found once. Sequencing was performed on PBMCs or a T cell subset sorted from them (not recorded which). All receptors derive from a man aged 18 to 35 who had mild COVID-19 (a few samples of this study predate the infection). Cell type and time point are not known.

The chain is built from TRBV7-6 and TRBJ1-3; D remains ambiguous. The germline CDR1 and CDR2 sequences are SGHVS and FNYEAQ. V gave up 4 bases and J gave up 9 bases, with 10 bases separating them. The CDR3 contains 12 residues. The DNA for the CDR3 is TGTGCCAGCAGCTCGACTGACGGCACCATATATTTT. Residues: CASSSTDGTIYF. Together with reference TRBV7-6 and TRBJ1-3, the CDR3 gives the full variable domain: GAGVSQSPRYKVTKRGQDVALRCDPISGHVSLYWYRQALGQGPEFLTYFNYEAQQDKSGLPNDRFSAERPEGSISTLTIQRTEQRDSAMYRCASSSTDGTIYFGEGSWLTVV.

This clonotype has only a few counts. The J gene is TRBJ1-2, the V gene TRBV20-1; D is uncertain. Trimming removed 0 bases at V and 4 bases at J, with 12 bases between. CDR1 and CDR2 from the germline V gene are DFQATT and SNEGSKA (reference sequence). The CDR3 contains 14 residues. CDR3 residues: CSARDRGSVYGYTF. The CDR3 DNA reads as TGCAGTGCTAGAGACCGTGGTTCCGTCTATGGCTACACCTTC.

This clonotype was recorded many times. The V and J genes are TRBV7-2 and TRBJ2-3, with D possibly matching TRBD1 (5 bases). This CDR3 is 16 amino acids long. Germline V gene sequence: CDR1 SGHTA, CDR2 FQGNSA. Deletions cut 0 bases from V and 2 bases from J, with 12 bases between. This CDR3 reads CASSLARDRYTDTQYF. In nucleotides, the CDR3 is TGTGCCAGCAGCTTAGCCCGAGACAGATACACAGATACGCAGTATTTT.

This clonotype was detected only a few times. The rearrangement links TRBV4-3 to TRBJ2-7, with TRBD1 matching over 9 bases. CDR3 length: 15 residues. CDR1 is LGHNA and CDR2 is YSLEER in the germline V gene. V lost 2 bases, J lost 5 bases, and 7 bases stayed unmatched. CDR3 DNA sequence: TGCGCCAGCAGCCAACGGGGGACAGGGAATAACGAGCAGTACTTC. Amino acids: CASSQRGTGNNEQYF.

In its sample, this clonotype was seen many times. The chain recombines TRBV29-1 with TRBJ2-5; D might be TRBD1 (5 bases). The CDR3 consists of 12 residues. Germline V gene sequence: CDR1 SQVTM, CDR2 ANQGSEA. The germline V and J ends were trimmed by 4 bases and 3 bases, with 9 bases remaining between them. The CDR3 bases are TGCAGCGTTGGGACAACCGAAGAGACCCAGTACTTC. Amino acids: CSVGTTEETQYF.

This chain uses TRBV19 with TRBJ1-5, with TRBD1 as a possible D gene (5 bases). V was pared by 7 bases and J by 4 bases, with 20 bases between. The length of the CDR3 is 16 residues. Germline assignment: CDR1 LNHDA and CDR2 SQIVND (reference sequence). The DNA of the CDR3 is TGTGCCAGTACCCTAAATGGAGGGGAGAGGAATCAGCCCCAGCATTTT. Its protein product is CASTLNGGERNQPQHF. Filled out from reference TRBV19 and TRBJ1-5, the complete variable domain reads DGGITQSPKYLFRKEGQNVTLSCEQNLNHDAMYWYRQDPGQGLRLIYYSQIVNDFQKGDIAEGYSVSREKKESFPLTVTSAQKNPTAFYLCASTLNGGERNQPQHFGDGTRLSIL.

This chain uses TRBV12-3 or TRBV12-4 with TRBJ2-1; TRBD2 aligns across 13 bases. The CDR3 sequence is 14 residues long. J lost 10 bases, V lost 6 bases, and 6 bases had no gene match. The DNA for the CDR3 is TGTGCCAGCAGCCAAACTAGCGGGGGGGGCGAGCAGTTCTTC. Residues: CASSQTSGGGEQFF.

The rearrangement uses TRBV5-5 and TRBJ2-5; the D gene is possibly TRBD2 (7 bases). CDR1 is SGHKS and CDR2 is YYEKEE in the germline V gene (reference sequence). The CDR3 sequence is 14 residues long. V was cut by 4 bases and J by 4 bases, with 14 bases left in between. The CDR3 loop is CASSPPGGGETQYF. Written as DNA, the CDR3 is TGTGCCAGCAGCCCCCCGGGGGGCGGAGAGACCCAGTACTTC. The full variable domain, rest sourced from reference TRBV5-5 and TRBJ2-5, is DAGVTQSPTHLIKTRGQQVTLRCSPISGHKSVSWYQQVLGQGPQFIFQYYEKEERGRGNFPDRFSARQFPNYSSELNVNALLLGDSALYLCASSPPGGGETQYFGPGTRLLVL.